This T cell receptor beta chain was retrieved from a study of T cell responses to AZD1222 COVID-19 vaccine. The study, taken as a whole, reports: It should be noted that donors were predominantly white British and more often female, and clonal diversity was possibly underestimated.

This CDR3 has 16 amino acids. This table comes from immunoSEQ multiplex PCR, and its TCRdb copy is limited to in-frame clones, with some not included. The sample has some 120,000 clones, 93% seen once. A note on this clone: Its antigen is currently unknown.

Here the sequenced sample was peripheral blood, taken on day 0 of AZD1222 vaccination. This rearrangement joins TRBV21-1 to TRBJ1-3. TRBV21-1 is described as a pseudogene. This receptor was obtained from an adult in good health. The CDR3 DNA follows: TGTGCCAGCAGCAAAGACCGGGGGAGCTCTGGAAACACCATATATTTT. It is translated as CASSKDRGSSGNTIYF.